This TCR beta chain was identified in a study of shared clonotypes between healthy human individuals (TCRdb year 2020). Looking at the study overall: A few men and two women, aged 18 to 49 years, made up the cohort. For each donor, CD4 naive and CD4 memory were each run on three plates, CD8 naive on two plates, and CD8 memory on one plate. To estimate repertoire size and how much clonotypes are shared between individuals, the study performed deep sequencing of blood TCR repertoires from five healthy adults. To increase sequencing depth and limit assay-specific biases, different laboratories used diverse techniques to prepare libraries and sequence TCR repertoires. Each donor's leukapheresis produced roughly between about 0.9 and 9.5 billion PBMCs.

The donors were healthy, HIV-negative adults with no recently reported acute infections or vaccinations. Every donor was a Caucasian adult living in Nashville, Tennessee, USA. CD4+ T cells were enriched by magnetic negative selection; naive cells were then positively selected on CD45RA, and the negative fraction formed the memory subset. After blood collection by leukapheresis, PBMCs were isolated using Ficoll-Histopaque density gradient centrifugation and then cryopreserved in the vapor phase of liquid nitrogen. Analytical flow cytometry was used to check the purity and quantity of every magnetically sorted T cell population. From each sorted fraction, genomic DNA was isolated and quantified by UV absorbance on a Nanodrop 2000c. Points on this clone: It has no known antigen specificity. It has no much larger one-base neighbor in the sample; base qualities were not kept.

The investigation overall reported the following: Estimated clonotype richness was generally larger for naive than for memory subsets. Because the study included a small number of donors, the genetic and exposure-history diversity represented was limited. Rarefaction of sorted-subset datasets indicated incomplete sequencing despite the large sequencing depth. Across four donors, roughly 5.1% of naive CD4, approximately 3.6% of naive CD8, 2.3% of memory CD4, and about 0.4% of memory CD8 clonotypes were shared. Higher generation probabilities were observed for clonotypes shared by all four sorted-subset donors than for non-shared clonotypes. Pairwise subsampling led to the expectation that sequencing depth would affect the degree of clonotype sharing among donors. Sampling was limited to blood, and TCR repertoires in tissue likely differ from TCR repertoires in blood.

The germline V gene supplies CDR1 SGHRS and CDR2 YFSETQ. V drops 2 bases and J drops 4 bases, leaving 26 bases in between. Measured from the cysteine to the phenylalanine, the CDR3 is 19 residues long. Just CDR3 DNA is preserved here, 57 bases in frame from base 1. Using the deep immunoSEQ assay, TCR CDR3 regions were amplified from genomic DNA by multiplex PCR. Extracted genomic DNA from each cell subset was distributed evenly across all wells of several immunoSEQ 96-well plates, and each plate was treated as a replicate. For sorted subsets, 200 ng of genomic DNA, equivalent to around 30,000 T cell genomes, went into each replicate PCR. Purified libraries were quantified with a Qubit 3.0 fluorometer, sized on a Bioanalyzer 2100, and re-quantified with the KAPA Library Quantification kit. Every immunoSEQ 96-well plate was sequenced on a dedicated single-read 150-cycle Illumina NextSeq 550 flow cell. As for the original processing: The immunoSEQ output contained only junctional sequences without quality scores, so filtering could not match that applied to full-length reads. Sequences were annotated with PyIR, a Python wrapper for IgBLAST v1.9, and V/J genes and CDR3 were assigned using IMGT germline references. Any read was removed if the V/J assignment was weak (E-value above 1e-6), the CDR3 was missing, or the read contained stop codons, out-of-frame junctions, or ambiguous translated residues. V3J clonotypes were defined by identical inferred V gene, J gene, and CDR3 amino acid sequence. The percentage overlap between two repertoires was calculated by dividing the number of shared unique clonotypes by the size of the smaller repertoire. Three approaches were used to assess repertoire richness: RTK rarefaction, the Chao1 estimator, and Recon v2.1 estimates of unobserved clonotypes. Generation probabilities were computed with OLGA for all TCRbeta clonotypes obtained by the gDNA method from several donors. The table comes from immuneACCESS by way of TCRdb, which keeps in-frame sequences with V and J called. Part of the clones is missing from these tables; in studies checked, under half for an unresolved V gene and the rest for unknown reasons. V and J calls plus clone size are reproduced from that table; the DNA served to infer D and trimming. The table for this sample lists around 1,100,000 clones; approximately 77% of them were counted only once. More than 0.85% of the sample lies in the top ten.

The specimen sequenced was memory CD4+ T cells from PBMCs. The cell subset or site label on this specimen signifies: CD45RA-negative fraction. The source of this sequence is a man aged 18 to 30 in good health. Some clones in this sample may be carry-over from other donors' samples. The sequence is built from TRBV5-1 and TRBJ2-3; the D region is possibly TRBD1 or TRBD2, each matching across 5 bases. CDR3 sequence: CASSFGTPGFNGLADTQYF. The nucleotides read TGCGCCAGCAGCTTTGGGACGCCGGGGTTCAACGGGTTGGCAGATACGCAGTATTTT.